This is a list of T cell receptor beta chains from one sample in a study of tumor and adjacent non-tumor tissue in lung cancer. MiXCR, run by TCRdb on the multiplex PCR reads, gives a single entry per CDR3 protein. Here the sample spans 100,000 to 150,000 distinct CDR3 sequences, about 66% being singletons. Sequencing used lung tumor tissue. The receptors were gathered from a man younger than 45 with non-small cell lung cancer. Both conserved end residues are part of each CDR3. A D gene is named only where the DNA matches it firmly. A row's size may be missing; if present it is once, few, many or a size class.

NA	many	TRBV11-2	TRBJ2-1	CASSLGFANEQFF	TGTGCCAGCAGCTTAGGATTTGCCAATGAGCAGTTCTTC
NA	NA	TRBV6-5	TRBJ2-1	CASSRDGAPTYNEQFF	TGTGCCAGCAGTCGTGACGGGGCTCCCACCTACAATGAGCAGTTCTTC
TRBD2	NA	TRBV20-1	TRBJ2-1	CNALTVTSVLHEQFF	TGTAATGCCCTGACCGTGACTAGCGTTCTCCATGAGCAGTTCTTC
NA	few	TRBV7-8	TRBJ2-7	CASSRRQGTYEQYF	TGTGCCAGCAGCCGACGTCAGGGGACCTACGAGCAGTACTTC
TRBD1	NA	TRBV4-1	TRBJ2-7	CASSQSLSDRRVYEKYF	TGCGCCAGCAGCCAATCACTTTCGGACAGGAGAGTCTACGAGAAGTACTTC
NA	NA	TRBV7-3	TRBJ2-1	CASSPGLALGEQIF	TGTGCCAGCAGCCCAGGGCTAGCCCTGGGTGAGCAGATCTTC
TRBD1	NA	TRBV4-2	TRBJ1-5	CASSLDLGGSPNQPQHF	TGTGCCAGCAGCCTAGATTTAGGGGGCTCGCCTAATCAGCCCCAACATTTT
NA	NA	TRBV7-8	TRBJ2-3	CASSLRAWDADTQYF	TGTGCCAGCAGCTTACGGGCATGGGATGCAGATACGCAGTATTTT
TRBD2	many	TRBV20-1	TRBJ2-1	CSARRGGRDNEQFF	TGCAGTGCTAGACGGGGGGGCCGTGACAATGAGCAGTTCTTC
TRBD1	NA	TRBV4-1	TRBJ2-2	CASSRSNGWTGNGELFF	TGCGCCAGCAGCAGATCGAATGGATGGACAGGGAATGGGGAGCTGTTTTTT
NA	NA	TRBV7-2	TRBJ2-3	CASSLAPSTDTQYF	TGTGCCAGCAGCTTAGCTCCTAGCACAGATACGCAGTATTTT
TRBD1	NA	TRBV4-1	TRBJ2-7	CASSQDGTGHTYEQYF	TGTGCCAGCAGCCAAGACGGGACAGGACATACCTACGAGCAGTACTTC
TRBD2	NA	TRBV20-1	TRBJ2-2	CSARYPSGGLTGELFF	TGCAGTGCTAGATACCCCAGCGGGGGGCTTACCGGGGAGCTATTTTTT
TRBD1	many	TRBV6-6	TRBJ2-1	CASSYPGHGTGGTEQFF	TGTGCCAGCAGTTACCCGGGCCATGGGACAGGGGGAACTGAGCAGTTCTTC
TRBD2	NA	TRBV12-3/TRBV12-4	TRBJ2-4	CANTTSGEARNIQYF	TGTGCCAACACTACTAGCGGGGAGGCCAGAAACATTCAGTACTTC
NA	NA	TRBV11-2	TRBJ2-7	CASSVDFNGMTCPSYEQYF	TGTGCCAGCAGCGTAGATTTTAACGGTATGACATGTCCCTCCTACGAGCAGTATTTC
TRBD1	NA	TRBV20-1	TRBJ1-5	CNAREPRGLSNQPQHF	TGCAATGCTAGAGAGCCCAGGGGGCTTAGCAATCAGCCCCAACATTTT
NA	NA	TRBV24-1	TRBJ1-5	CATSGDGYQPQHF	TGTGCCACCTCCGGCGATGGCTATCAACCCCAGCATTTT
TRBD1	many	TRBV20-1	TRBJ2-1	CSAAPGQTYNEQFF	TGCAGTGCTGCCCCGGGACAGACCTACAATGAGCAGTTCTTC
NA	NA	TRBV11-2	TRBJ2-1	CASSPPSVRKSYNERFF	TGCGCCAGCAGTCCCCCTAGCGTGAGAAAATCCTACAATGAGCGGTTCTTC
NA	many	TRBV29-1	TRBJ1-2	CSVEVDGSNYGYTF	TGCAGCGTTGAAGTGGACGGATCTAACTATGGCTACACCTTC
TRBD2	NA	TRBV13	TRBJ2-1	CASTSTGTSGTAYNEQFF	TGTGCCAGCACCTCAACCGGGACTAGCGGGACAGCCTACAATGAGCAGTTCTTC
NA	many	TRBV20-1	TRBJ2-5	CSVLRGETQYF	TGCAGTGTCCTGAGGGGAGAGACCCAGTACTTC
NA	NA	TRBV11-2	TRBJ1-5	CASGLEVGQPQHF	TGTGCCAGCGGCTTAGAAGTGGGTCAACCCCAGCATTTT
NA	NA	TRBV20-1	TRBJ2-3	CSAKAKGNTDTQYF	TGCAGTGCAAAGGCGAAGGGGAACACAGATACACAGTATTTT
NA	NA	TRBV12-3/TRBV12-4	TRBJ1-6	CASSLGREIKNSPLHF	TGTGCCAGCAGTCTAGGACGGGAGATTAAAAATTCACCCCTCCACTTT
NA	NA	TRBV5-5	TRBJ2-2	CASSPTPARTTGKLFF	TGTGCCAGCAGCCCGACTCCTGCCCGCACCACCGGGAAGCTGTTTTTT
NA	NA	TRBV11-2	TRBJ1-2	CSSNLTGVNGYTF	TGTTCCAGCAACTTAACAGGAGTAAATGGCTACACCTTC
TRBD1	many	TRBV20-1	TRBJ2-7	CSARDWDRGSYEQYF	TGCAGTGCTAGAGATTGGGACAGGGGGTCCTACGAGCAGTACTTC
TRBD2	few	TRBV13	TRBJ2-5	CASSLGLAGGSQETQYF	TGTGCCAGCAGCTTAGGACTAGCGGGAGGGTCCCAAGAGACCCAGTACTTC
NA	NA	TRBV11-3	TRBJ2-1	CLSSLISEQFF	TGTCTCAGCAGCTTAATCAGTGAGCAGTTCTTC
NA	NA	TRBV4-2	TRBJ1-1	CASRSTQTGNTEAFF	TGTGCCAGCAGATCTACCCAAACAGGGAACACTGAGGCTTTCTTT
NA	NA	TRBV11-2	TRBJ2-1	CASSLAPRISSYNEQFF	TGTGCCAGCAGCTTAGCGCCCAGGATCAGCAGCTACAATGAGCAGTTCTTC
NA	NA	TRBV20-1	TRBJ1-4	CYASTPPATEKLFF	TGCTATGCTAGCACCCCGCCCGCCACTGAAAAACTGTTTTTT
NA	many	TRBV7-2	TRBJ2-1	CASSTRQKGGNNEQFF	TGTGCCAGCAGCACACGACAAAAAGGGGGAAACAATGAGCAGTTCTTC
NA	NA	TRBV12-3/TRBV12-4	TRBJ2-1	CVSSPPGGGNDEQFF	TGTGTCAGTAGTCCCCCAGGGGGGGGAAACGATGAGCAGTTCTTC
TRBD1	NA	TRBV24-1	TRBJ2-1	CATSAPGQGKEQFF	TGTGCCACCAGTGCCCCGGGACAGGGCAAGGAGCAGTTCTTC
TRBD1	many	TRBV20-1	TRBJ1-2	CSAQTPGGRNYGYTF	TGCAGTGCCCAGACTCCAGGGGGCAGAAACTATGGCTACACCTTC
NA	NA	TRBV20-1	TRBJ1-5	CSAATCGQWHF	TGCAGTGCGGCAACATGCGGTCAATGGCATTTT
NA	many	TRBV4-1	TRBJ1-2	CASSPTESFNYGYTF	TGCGCCAGCAGCCCAACAGAGTCTTTTAACTATGGCTACACCTTC
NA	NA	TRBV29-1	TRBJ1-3	CSVEYVRSGSGNTIYF	TGCAGTGTTGAGTATGTCAGATCGGGATCTGGAAACACCATATATTTT